The table lists the clone carrying this T cell receptor beta chain with many counts. With 6 bases removed from V and 10 bases from J, the gap between germline ends came to 21 bases. This CDR3 has 14 residues. Per the germline V gene, CDR1 is SGHTA and CDR2 is FQGNSA. This sample was included in a study of early T cells in non-severe SARS-CoV-2 infection. For the study at large: Bulk RNA from unsorted whole blood was sequenced; chains were unpaired.

The protocol attached unique molecular identifiers to individual cDNA molecules. TCRdb called the 5' RACE reads again in MiXCR, with one record for every CDR3 protein. The sample lists under 60,000 distinct CDR3 sequences, 7.5% to 9.5% occurring once. This chain links TRBV7-2 with TRBJ1-1, with D perhaps TRBD1 (6 bases). The sample consisted of whole blood, taken at baseline. This clonotype was obtained from an adult who was a healthcare worker with PCR-confirmed SARS-CoV-2 infection or an uninfected control (not recorded which). CDR3 sequence (DNA): TGTGCCAGCAGAAATTCCGGGACGTCACAGGGAGCTTTCTTT. Its translation is CASRNSGTSQGAFF.